One sample yielded the 17 T cell receptor beta chains listed below, sequenced in a study of blood T cells in healthy people across ages. It was with a sample-barcoded 5' primer and a J-beta primer mix that a second PCR of roughly 7 to 12 cycles was run. TCRdb used MiXCR to reprocess the 5' RACE reads, holding one entry per CDR3 protein. The table records about 1.4 million distinct CDR3 sequences, roughly 59% of them present only once. The sequenced sample consisted of blood. Receptors were obtained from a young man in good health.

This clonotype was picked up a small number of times. The rearrangement links TRBV5-6 to TRBJ2-7; D is unclear. The length of the CDR3 is 13 residues. The ends were cut back, 1 base at V and 4 bases at J, with 9 bases in the middle. Germline CDR1 SGHDT, CDR2 YYEEEE. The CDR3 protein is CASSLQDSYEQYF. The CDR3 DNA sequence: TGTGCCAGCAGCTTGCAAGACTCGTACGAGCAGTACTTC.

V is TRBV15 and J is TRBJ2-1, with unresolved D. Germline V gene lookup returns CDR1 LNHNV and CDR2 YYDKDF (reference sequence). V gave up 3 bases and J gave up 6 bases, with 9 bases separating them. This CDR3 has 13 residues. The CDR3 here is CATSRHRTNEQFF. The CDR3 coding sequence is TGTGCCACCAGCAGGCACAGAACCAATGAGCAGTTCTTC.

V and J are TRBV6-5 and TRBJ1-2, with 7 bases identical to TRBD1. Germline V gene data show CDR1 as MNHEY and CDR2 as SVGAGI. The CDR3 consists of 13 residues. Trimming at V came to 6 bases and at J to 4 bases, leaving 5 bases not matched to a gene. CDR3 DNA sequence: TGTGCCAGCAGCCAGGGGGGGTTCTATGGCTACACCTTC. This gives the protein CASSQGGFYGYTF.

The sample holds a few counts of this clonotype. The V gene is TRBV29-1, the J gene TRBJ2-1, with no clear D. The CDR3 runs 10 residues. Germline assignment: CDR1 SQVTM and CDR2 ANQGSEA. Deletions cut 5 bases from V and 10 bases from J, with 9 bases between. CDR3 nucleotides: TGCAGCGTTTTACGAACGGAGCAGTTCTTC. Its translation: CSVLRTEQFF.

This clonotype was detected only a few times. V usage is TRBV20-1 and J usage is TRBJ2-3; no clear D gene. CDR3 size: 12 residues. V was clipped by 6 bases and J by 6 bases, with 13 bases between them. Germline CDR1 is DFQATT and CDR2 is SNEGSKA (reference sequence). The CDR3 DNA reads as TGCAGTGCCATACACAAGGTGGATACGCAGTATTTT. It translates to CSAIHKVDTQYF.

The sample holds a few counts of this clonotype. The genes are TRBV4-1 and TRBJ2-3; 7 bases agree with TRBD2. The germline CDR1 and CDR2 sequences are MGHRA and YSYEKL. Unmatched junction bases numbered 16, after V lost 4 bases and J lost 3 bases. The CDR3 has 18 amino acids. CDR3: CASSLVPSTRELTDTQYF. CDR3 bases: TGCGCCAGCAGCCTTGTTCCGAGTACGCGGGAGCTAACAGATACGCAGTATTTT.

This clonotype was picked up a small number of times. The chain recombines TRBV11-2 with TRBJ2-1; a weak D match, TRBD1 (5 bases). V shed 5 bases and J shed 4 bases, with 15 bases lying between them. This CDR3 region has 15 residues. CDR1 and CDR2 (germline): SGHAT, FQNNGV. The CDR3 bases are TGTGCCAGCAGCCGAAACGACAGTCCTTACAATGAGCAGTTCTTC. It encodes CASSRNDSPYNEQFF.

The rearrangement links TRBV6-2 or TRBV6-3 to TRBJ2-1; 9 bases match TRBD2. After removal of 4 bases from V and 6 bases from J, the junction contained 13 bases not matched to a gene. Germline CDR1 is MNHEY and CDR2 is SVGEGT. The CDR3 covers 17 residues. CDR3 nucleotides: TGTGCCAGCAGTTCCTTTGGGGGCGGGACTAGCATCAATGAGCAGTTCTTC. Translated: CASSSFGGGTSINEQFF.

This chain joins TRBV10-3 and TRBJ2-7, with TRBD1 identical over 11 bases. V was clipped by 8 bases and J by 4 bases; unmatched bases: 7. The CDR3 is made up of 14 amino acids. Germline V CDR1 and CDR2: ENHRY, SYGVKD. CDR3 DNA: TGTGCCATCGGCCCCGGGACAGGGGGGTACGAGCAGTACTTC. Amino acids: CAIGPGTGGYEQYF.

This clonotype was seen many times. This chain connects TRBV29-1 to TRBJ2-7; D gene uncertain. The CDR3 length is 12 residues. Per the germline V gene, CDR1 is SQVTM and CDR2 is ANQGSEA. V lost 3 bases to trimming and J lost 0 bases, with 6 bases between them. DNA of the CDR3: TGCAGCGTTGAGTTAGGCTCCTACGAGCAGTACTTC. Its translation: CSVELGSYEQYF.

CDR3 in DNA: TGTGCCAGCAGCTCCCCCACCGTCAGGGGGCGAGAGACCCAGTACTTC. Its protein is CASSSPTVRGRETQYF. The chain carries TRBV28 and TRBJ2-5, with 8 bases matching TRBD1. The V gene end was trimmed by 6 bases and the J gene end by 4 bases; junction bases not matched to a gene: 13. The CDR3 runs to 16 residues. Looked up from germline, CDR1 is MDHEN and CDR2 is SYDVKM.

The chain is built from TRBV25-1 and TRBJ2-3; D is undetermined. V was cut by 6 bases and J by 5 bases, with 12 bases left in between. Germline assignment: CDR1 MGHDK and CDR2 SYGVNS. The CDR3 is 13 amino acids. The CDR3 sequence: CASSGSPVDTQYF. CDR3 nucleotide sequence: TGTGCCAGCAGCGGCTCCCCCGTAGATACGCAGTATTTT.

The V and J genes are TRBV6-5 and TRBJ2-7; D possibly corresponds to TRBD1 (6 bases). The CDR3 has 16 amino acids. In germline, CDR1 is MNHEY, CDR2 SVGAGI. V shed 0 bases and J shed 3 bases, with 15 bases lying between them. The CDR3 is CASSYSAGDLLYEQYF. As DNA, the CDR3 is TGTGCCAGCAGTTACTCAGCAGGGGACCTCCTCTACGAGCAGTACTTC.

About this clonotype: A read error is possible here, since a much larger clone lies one base away. The genes are TRBV11-2 and TRBJ2-4; 7 bases match TRBD1. The J call may not be correct, given that the DNA end is closer to TRBJ2-7. Per germline, CDR1 SGHAT and CDR2 FQNNGV. CDR3 length: 12 amino acids. CDR3 nucleotide sequence: TGTGCCAGCAGCATGACAGGGAACGAGCAGTACTTC. Its protein product is CASSMTGNEQYF.

Comment on this clonotype: Sequence at one end of the junction differs from germline and may be a read error. The gene calls are TRBV6-6 and TRBJ2-7, with D unresolved. The CDR3 sequence is 14 residues long. Per the germline V gene, CDR1 is MNHNY and CDR2 is SVGAGI (reference sequence). CDR3 DNA: TGTGCCAGCAGTGACTCGAGCTATTCCTACGAGCAGTACTTC. Protein product: CASSDSSYSYEQYF.

The chain joins TRBV20-1 to TRBJ2-3; a weak D match, TRBD2 (6 bases). Trimming removed 6 bases from V and 2 bases from J, with 9 bases in between. The CDR3 has 12 amino acids. Germline V gene sequence: CDR1 DFQATT, CDR2 SNEGSKA (reference sequence). In DNA, the CDR3 is TGCAGTGCCTTAGCGGACACAGATACGCAGTATTTT. Protein sequence: CSALADTDTQYF.

The chain combines TRBV10-3 with TRBJ2-7, with 8 bases identical to TRBD1. Germline CDR1 and CDR2: ENHRY and SYGVKD. V shed 6 bases, J shed 10 bases, and the junction held 14 bases outside the gene matches. The CDR3 is made up of 14 amino acids. The CDR3 DNA sequence: TGTGCCATCAGAAACGGACAGGGTGGAGAGAACCAGTACTTC. This translates into CAIRNGQGGENQYF.